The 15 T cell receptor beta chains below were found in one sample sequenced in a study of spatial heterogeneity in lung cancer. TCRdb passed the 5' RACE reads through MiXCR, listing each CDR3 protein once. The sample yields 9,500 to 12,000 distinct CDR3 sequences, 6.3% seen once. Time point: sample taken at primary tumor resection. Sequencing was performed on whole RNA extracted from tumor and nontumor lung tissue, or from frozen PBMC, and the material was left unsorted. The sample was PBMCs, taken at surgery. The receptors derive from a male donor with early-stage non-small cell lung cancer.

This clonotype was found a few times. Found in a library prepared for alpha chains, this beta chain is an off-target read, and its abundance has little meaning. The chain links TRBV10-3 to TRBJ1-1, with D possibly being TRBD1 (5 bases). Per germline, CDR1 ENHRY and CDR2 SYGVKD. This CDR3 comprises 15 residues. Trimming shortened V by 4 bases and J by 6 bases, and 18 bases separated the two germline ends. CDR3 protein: CAISGGGSGRPEAFF. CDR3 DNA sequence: TGTGCCATCAGTGGTGGGGGGTCTGGGCGGCCTGAAGCTTTCTTT.

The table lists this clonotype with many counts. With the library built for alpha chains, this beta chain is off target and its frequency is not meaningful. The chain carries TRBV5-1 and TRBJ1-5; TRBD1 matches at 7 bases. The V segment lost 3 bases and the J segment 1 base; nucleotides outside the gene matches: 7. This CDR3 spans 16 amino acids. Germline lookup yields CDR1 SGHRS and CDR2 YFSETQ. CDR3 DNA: TGCGCCAGCAGCTCCAACAGGGGTTTGAGCAATCAGCCCCAGCATTTT. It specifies CASSSNRGLSNQPQHF.

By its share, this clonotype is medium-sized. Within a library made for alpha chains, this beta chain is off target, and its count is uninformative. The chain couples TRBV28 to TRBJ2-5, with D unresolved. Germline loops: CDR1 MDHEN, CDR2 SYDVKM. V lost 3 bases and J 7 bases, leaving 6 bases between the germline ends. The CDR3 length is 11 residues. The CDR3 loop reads CASSFLGTQYF. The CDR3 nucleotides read TGTGCCAGCAGTTTTTTGGGGACCCAGTACTTC. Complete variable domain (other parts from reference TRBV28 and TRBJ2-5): DVKVTQSSRYLVKRTGEKVFLECVQDMDHENMFWYRQDPGLGLRLIYFSYDVKMKEKGDIPEGYSVSREKKERFSLILESASTNQTSMYLCASSFLGTQYFGPGTRLLVL.

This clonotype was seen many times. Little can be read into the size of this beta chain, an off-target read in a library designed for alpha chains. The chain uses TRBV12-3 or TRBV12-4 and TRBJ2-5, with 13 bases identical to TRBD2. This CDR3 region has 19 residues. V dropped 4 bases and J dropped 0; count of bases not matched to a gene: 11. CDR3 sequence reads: CASSSGTSGDDGYQETQYF. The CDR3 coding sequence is TGTGCCAGCAGTTCAGGGACTAGCGGGGACGATGGGTACCAAGAGACCCAGTACTTC.

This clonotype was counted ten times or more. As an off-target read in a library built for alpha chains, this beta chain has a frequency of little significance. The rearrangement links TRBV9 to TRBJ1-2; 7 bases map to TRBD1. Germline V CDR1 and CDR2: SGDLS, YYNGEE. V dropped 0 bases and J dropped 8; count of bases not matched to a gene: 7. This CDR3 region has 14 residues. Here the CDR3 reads CASSVADRAKGYTF. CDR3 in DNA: TGTGCCAGCAGCGTAGCAGACAGGGCGAAGGGCTACACCTTC. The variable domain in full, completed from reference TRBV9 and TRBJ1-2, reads DSGVTQTPKHLITATGQRVTLRCSPRSGDLSVYWYQQSLDQGLQFLIQYYNGEERAKGNILERFSAQQFPDLHSELNLSSLELGDSALYFCASSVADRAKGYTFGSGTRLTVV.

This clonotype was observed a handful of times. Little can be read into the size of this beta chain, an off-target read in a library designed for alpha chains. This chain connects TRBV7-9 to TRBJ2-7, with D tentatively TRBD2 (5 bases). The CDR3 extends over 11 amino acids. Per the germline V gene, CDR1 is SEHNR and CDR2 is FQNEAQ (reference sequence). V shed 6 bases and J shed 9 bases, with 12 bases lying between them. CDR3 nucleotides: TGTGCCAGCAGTCTTGACGAGGGGCAGTACTTC. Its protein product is CASSLDEGQYF.

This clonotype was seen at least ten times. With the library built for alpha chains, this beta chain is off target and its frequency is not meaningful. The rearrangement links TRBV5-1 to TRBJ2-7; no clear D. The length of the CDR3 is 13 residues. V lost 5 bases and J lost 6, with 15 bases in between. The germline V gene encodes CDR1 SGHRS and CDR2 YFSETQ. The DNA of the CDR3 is TGCGCCAGCAGTAACTCTTTTGACCTCGAGCAGTACTTC. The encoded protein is CASSNSFDLEQYF.

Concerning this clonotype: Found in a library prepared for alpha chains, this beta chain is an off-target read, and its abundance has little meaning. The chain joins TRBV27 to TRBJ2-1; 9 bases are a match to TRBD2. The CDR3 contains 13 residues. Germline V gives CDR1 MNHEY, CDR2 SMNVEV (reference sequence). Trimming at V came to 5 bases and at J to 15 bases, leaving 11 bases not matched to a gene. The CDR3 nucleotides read TGTGCCAGCAGTCCCCCGGGACTAGCCCTCGGGTTCTTC. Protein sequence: CASSPPGLALGFF.

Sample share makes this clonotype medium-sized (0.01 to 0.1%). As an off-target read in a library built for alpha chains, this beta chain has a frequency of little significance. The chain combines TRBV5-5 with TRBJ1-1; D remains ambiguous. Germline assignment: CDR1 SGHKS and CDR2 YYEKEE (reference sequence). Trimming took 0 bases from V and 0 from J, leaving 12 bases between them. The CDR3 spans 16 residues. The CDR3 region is CASSLVAGLVNTEAFF. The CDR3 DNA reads TGTGCCAGCAGCTTGGTCGCGGGATTGGTGAACACTGAAGCTTTCTTT.

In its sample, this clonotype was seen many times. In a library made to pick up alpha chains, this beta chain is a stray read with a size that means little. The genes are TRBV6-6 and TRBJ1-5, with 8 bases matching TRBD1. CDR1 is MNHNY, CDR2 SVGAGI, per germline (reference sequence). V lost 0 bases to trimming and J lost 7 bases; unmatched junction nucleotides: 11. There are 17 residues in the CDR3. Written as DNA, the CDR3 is TGTGCCAGCAGTTACTCGACAGGGGAGGGCTCTTGGCAGCCCCAGCATTTT. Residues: CASSYSTGEGSWQPQHF.

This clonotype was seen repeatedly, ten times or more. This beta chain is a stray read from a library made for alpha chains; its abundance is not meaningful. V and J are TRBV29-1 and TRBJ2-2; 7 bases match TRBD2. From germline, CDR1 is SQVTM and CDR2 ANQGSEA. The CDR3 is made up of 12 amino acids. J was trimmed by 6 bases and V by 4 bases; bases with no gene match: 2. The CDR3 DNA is TGCAGCGTTGCACGGGAGGCCGGGGAGCTGTTTTTT. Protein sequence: CSVAREAGELFF.

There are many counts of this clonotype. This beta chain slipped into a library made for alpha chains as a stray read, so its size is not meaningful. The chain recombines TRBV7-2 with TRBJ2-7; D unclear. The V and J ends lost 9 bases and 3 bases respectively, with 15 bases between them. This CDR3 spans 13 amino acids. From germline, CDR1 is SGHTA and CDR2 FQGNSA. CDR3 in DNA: TGTGCCAGTCGCACTCCGGCGCACTACGAGCAGTACTTC. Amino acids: CASRTPAHYEQYF.

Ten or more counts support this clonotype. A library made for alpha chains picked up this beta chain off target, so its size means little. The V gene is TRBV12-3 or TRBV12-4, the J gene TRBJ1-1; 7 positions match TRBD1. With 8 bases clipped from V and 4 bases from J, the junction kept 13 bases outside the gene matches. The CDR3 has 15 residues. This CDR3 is CASRDSLFRATEAFF. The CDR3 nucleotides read TGTGCCAGCCGGGACAGCCTGTTTAGGGCCACTGAAGCTTTCTTT.

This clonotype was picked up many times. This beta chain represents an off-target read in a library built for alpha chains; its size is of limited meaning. The CDR3 loop is CSARVRVAGELFF. The CDR3 nucleotides read TGCAGTGCTAGAGTGAGGGTCGCCGGGGAGCTGTTTTTT. V and J are TRBV20-1 and TRBJ2-2, with a possible D match to TRBD2 (5 bases). This CDR3 has 13 residues. Per the germline V gene, CDR1 is DFQATT and CDR2 is SNEGSKA (reference sequence). The ends were cut back, 1 base at V and 6 bases at J, with 9 bases in the middle.

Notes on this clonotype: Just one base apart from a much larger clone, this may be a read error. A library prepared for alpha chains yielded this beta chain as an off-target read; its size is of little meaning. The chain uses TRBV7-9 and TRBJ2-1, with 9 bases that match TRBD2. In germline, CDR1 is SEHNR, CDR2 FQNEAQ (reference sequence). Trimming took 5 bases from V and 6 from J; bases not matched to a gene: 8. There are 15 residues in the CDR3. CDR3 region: CASSRAGGNCNEQFF. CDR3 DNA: TGTGCCAGCAGCCGAGCGGGAGGTAACTGCAATGAGCAGTTCTTC. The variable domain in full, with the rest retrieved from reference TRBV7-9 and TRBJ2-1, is DTGVSQNPRHKITKRGQNVTFRCDPISEHNRLYWYRQTLGQGPEFLTYFQNEAQLEKSRLLSDRFSAERPKGSFSTLEIQRTEQGDSAMYLCASSRAGGNCNEQFFGPGTRLTVL.